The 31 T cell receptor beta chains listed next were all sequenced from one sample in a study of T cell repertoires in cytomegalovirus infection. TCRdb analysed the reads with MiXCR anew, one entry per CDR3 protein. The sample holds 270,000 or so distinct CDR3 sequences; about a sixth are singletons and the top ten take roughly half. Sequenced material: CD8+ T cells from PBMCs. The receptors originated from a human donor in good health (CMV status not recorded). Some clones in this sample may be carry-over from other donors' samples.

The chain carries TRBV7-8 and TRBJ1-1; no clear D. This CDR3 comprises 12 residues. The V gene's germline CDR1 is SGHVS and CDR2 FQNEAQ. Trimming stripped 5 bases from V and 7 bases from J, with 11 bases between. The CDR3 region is CASSPGTDEAFF. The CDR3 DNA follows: TGTGCCAGCAGCCCAGGAACGGATGAAGCTTTCTTT.

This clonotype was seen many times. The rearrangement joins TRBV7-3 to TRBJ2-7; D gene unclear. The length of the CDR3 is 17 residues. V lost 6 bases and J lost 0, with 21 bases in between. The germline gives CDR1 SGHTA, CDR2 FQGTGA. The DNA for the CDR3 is TGTGCCAGCAGGAGATACCGGCTGGCGGCCAGCTCCTACGAGCAGTACTTC. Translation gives CASRRYRLAASSYEQYF.

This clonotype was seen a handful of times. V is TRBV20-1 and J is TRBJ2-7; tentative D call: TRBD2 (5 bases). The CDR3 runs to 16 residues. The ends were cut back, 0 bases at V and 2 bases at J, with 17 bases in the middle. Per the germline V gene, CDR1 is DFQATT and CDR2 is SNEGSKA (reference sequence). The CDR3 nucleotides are TGCAGTGCTAGAGATTGGGTGGACTCCGATCCCTACGAGCAGTACTTC. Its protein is CSARDWVDSDPYEQYF.

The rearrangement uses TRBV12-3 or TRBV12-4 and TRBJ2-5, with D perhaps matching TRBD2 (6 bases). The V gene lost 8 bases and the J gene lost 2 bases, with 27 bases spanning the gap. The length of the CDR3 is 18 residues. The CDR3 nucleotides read TGTGCCAGCGGGTCCCTGGTGTGGGGGGACCGAGATCAAGAGACCCAGTACTTC. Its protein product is CASGSLVWGDRDQETQYF.

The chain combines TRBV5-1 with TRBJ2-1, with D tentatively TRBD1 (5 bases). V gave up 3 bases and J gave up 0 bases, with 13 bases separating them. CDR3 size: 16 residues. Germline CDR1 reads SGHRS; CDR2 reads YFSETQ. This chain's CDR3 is CASSSSDRSSYNEQFF. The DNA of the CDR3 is TGCGCCAGCAGCTCCAGCGACAGAAGCTCCTACAATGAGCAGTTCTTC. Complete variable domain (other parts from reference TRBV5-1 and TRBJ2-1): KAGVTQTPRYLIKTRGQQVTLSCSPISGHRSVSWYQQTPGQGLQFLFEYFSETQRNKGNFPGRFSGRQFSNSRSEMNVSTLELGDSALYLCASSSSDRSSYNEQFFGPGTRLTVL.

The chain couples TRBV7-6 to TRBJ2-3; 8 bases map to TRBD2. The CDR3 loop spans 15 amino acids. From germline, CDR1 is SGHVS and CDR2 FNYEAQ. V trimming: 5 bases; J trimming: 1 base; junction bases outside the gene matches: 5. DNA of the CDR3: TGTGCCAGCAGCCTACTAGCGGACCGCACAGATACGCAGTATTTT. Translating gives CASSLLADRTDTQYF.

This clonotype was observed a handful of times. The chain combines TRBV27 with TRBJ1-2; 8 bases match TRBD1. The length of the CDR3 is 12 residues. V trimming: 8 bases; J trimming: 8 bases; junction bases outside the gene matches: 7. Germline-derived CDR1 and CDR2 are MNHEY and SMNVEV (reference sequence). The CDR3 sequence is CASQGAGVGYTF. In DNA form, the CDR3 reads TGTGCCAGCCAGGGGGCGGGGGTAGGCTACACCTTC.

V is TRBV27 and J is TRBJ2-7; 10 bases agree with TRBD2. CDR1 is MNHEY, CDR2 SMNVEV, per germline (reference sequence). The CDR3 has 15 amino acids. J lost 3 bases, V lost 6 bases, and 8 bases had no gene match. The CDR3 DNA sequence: TGTGCCAGCAGGCTAGCGGGGGCCGGGGACTACGAGCAGTACTTC. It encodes CASRLAGAGDYEQYF.

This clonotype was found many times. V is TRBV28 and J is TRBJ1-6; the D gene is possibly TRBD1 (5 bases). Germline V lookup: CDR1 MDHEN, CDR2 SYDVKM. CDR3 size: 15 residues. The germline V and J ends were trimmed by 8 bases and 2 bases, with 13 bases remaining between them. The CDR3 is CASEETGAYNSPLHF. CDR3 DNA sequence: TGTGCCAGCGAAGAAACAGGAGCCTATAATTCACCCCTCCACTTT.

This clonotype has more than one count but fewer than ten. DNA of the CDR3: TGTGCCAGCAGCTTCCGGGGGCCGAACAATGAGCAGTTCTTC. Residues: CASSFRGPNNEQFF. This chain links TRBV7-8 with TRBJ2-1; possibly TRBD1 or TRBD2 for D (6 bases each). Trimming removed 3 bases from V and 5 bases from J, with 11 bases in between. The CDR3 runs 14 residues. Germline lookup yields CDR1 SGHVS and CDR2 FQNEAQ.

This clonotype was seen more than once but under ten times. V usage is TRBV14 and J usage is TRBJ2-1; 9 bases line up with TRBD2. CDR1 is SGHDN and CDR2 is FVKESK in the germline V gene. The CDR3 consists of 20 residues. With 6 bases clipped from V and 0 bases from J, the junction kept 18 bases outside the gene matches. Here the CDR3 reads CASRRGVVSGGPSSYNEQFF. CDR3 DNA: TGTGCCAGCAGGCGAGGAGTGGTCAGCGGGGGGCCGAGCTCCTACAATGAGCAGTTCTTC.

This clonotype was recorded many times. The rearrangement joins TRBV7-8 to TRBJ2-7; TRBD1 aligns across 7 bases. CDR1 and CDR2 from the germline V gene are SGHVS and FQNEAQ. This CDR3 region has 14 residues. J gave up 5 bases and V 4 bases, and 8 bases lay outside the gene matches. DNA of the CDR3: TGTGCCAGCAGCTGGACAGGTCCTGGGAACGAGCAGTACTTC. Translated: CASSWTGPGNEQYF.

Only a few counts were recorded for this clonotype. CDR3 coding DNA: TGTGCCAGCAGCTTATCGAGGGGGCGACGGCAAGAGACCCAGTACTTC. Translation gives CASSLSRGRRQETQYF. This chain connects TRBV7-9 to TRBJ2-5; the match to TRBD1 covers 7 bases. Losses at the gene ends were 2 bases for V and 2 bases for J; bases not matched to a gene: 8. This CDR3 region has 16 residues. Germline lookup yields CDR1 SEHNR and CDR2 FQNEAQ (reference sequence). Full variable domain (outside the CDR3, taken from reference TRBV7-9 and TRBJ2-5): DTGVSQNPRHKITKRGQNVTFRCDPISEHNRLYWYRQTLGQGPEFLTYFQNEAQLEKSRLLSDRFSAERPKGSFSTLEIQRTEQGDSAMYLCASSLSRGRRQETQYFGPGTRLLVL.

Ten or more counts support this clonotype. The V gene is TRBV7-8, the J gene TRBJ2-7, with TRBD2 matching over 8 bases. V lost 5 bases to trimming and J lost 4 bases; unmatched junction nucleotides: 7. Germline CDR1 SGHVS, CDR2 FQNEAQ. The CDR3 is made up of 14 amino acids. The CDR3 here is CASSLLAGRYEQYF. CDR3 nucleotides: TGTGCCAGCAGCCTCCTAGCGGGCAGGTACGAGCAGTACTTC. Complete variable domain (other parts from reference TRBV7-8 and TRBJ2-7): GAGVSQSPRYKVAKRGQDVALRCDPISGHVSLFWYQQALGQGPEFLTYFQNEAQLDKSGLPSDRFFAERPEGSVSTLKIQRTQQEDSAVYLCASSLLAGRYEQYFGPGTRLTVT.

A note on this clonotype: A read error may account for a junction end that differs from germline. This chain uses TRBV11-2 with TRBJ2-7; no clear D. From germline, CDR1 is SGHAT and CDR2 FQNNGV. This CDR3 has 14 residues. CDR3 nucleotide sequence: TGTGCCAGCAGCTTATTCGGCGGAGCCTACGAGCGGTACTTC. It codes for CASSLFGGAYERYF.

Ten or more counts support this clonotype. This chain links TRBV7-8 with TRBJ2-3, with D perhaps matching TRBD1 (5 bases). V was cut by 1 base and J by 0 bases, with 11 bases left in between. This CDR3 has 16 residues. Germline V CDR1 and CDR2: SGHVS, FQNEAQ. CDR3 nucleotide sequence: TGTGCCAGCAGCTTAGTGGGGCAGGGCAGCACAGATACGCAGTATTTT. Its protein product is CASSLVGQGSTDTQYF.

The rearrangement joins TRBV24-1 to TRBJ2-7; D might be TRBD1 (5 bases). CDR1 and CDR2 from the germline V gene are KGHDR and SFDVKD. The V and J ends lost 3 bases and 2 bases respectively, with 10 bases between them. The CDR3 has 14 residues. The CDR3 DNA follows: TGTGCCACCAGTGATACCGAAGGGGCCTACGAGCAGTACTTC. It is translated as CATSDTEGAYEQYF.

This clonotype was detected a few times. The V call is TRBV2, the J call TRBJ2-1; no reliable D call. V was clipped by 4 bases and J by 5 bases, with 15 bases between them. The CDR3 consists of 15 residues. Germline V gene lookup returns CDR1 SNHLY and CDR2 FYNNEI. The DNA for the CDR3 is TGTGCCAGCAGTGGCCTATTTAACCAAAACAATGAGCAGTTCTTC. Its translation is CASSGLFNQNNEQFF.

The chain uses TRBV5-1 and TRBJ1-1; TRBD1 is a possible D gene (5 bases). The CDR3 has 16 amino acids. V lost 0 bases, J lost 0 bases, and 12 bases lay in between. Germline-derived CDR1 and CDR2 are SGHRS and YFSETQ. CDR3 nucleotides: TGCGCCAGCAGCTTGGGCGCCGACAGCCTGAACACTGAAGCTTTCTTT. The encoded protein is CASSLGADSLNTEAFF.

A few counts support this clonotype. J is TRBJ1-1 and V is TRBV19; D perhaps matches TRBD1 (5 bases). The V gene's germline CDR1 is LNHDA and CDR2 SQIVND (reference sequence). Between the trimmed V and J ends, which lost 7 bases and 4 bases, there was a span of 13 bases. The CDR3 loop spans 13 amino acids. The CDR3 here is CASISWGVTEAFF. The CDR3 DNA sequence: TGTGCCAGTATTTCCTGGGGGGTCACTGAAGCTTTCTTT. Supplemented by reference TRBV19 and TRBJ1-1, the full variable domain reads DGGITQSPKYLFRKEGQNVTLSCEQNLNHDAMYWYRQDPGQGLRLIYYSQIVNDFQKGDIAEGYSVSREKKESFPLTVTSAQKNPTAFYLCASISWGVTEAFFGQGTRLTVV.

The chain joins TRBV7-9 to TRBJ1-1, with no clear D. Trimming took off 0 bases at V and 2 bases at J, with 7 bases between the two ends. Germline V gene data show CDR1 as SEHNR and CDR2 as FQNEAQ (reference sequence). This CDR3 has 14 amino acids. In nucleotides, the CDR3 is TGTGCCAGCAGCTTAGCTGGGCAAAACACTGAAGCTTTCTTT. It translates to CASSLAGQNTEAFF.

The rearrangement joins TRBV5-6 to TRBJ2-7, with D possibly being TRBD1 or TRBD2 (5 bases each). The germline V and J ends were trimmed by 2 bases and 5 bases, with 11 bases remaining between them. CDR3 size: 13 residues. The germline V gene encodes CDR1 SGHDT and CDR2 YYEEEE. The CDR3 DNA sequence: TGTGCCAGCAGCTTCGGGACCCCGGACGAGCAGTACTTC. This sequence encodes CASSFGTPDEQYF.

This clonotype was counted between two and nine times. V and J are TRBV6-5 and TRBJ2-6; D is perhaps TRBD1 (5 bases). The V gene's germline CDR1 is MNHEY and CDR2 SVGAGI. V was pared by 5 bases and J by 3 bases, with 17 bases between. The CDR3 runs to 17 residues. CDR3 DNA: TGTGCCAGCAGTGAAACGACCAGGGTTTTTGGGGCCAACGTCCTGACTTTC. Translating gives CASSETTRVFGANVLTF.

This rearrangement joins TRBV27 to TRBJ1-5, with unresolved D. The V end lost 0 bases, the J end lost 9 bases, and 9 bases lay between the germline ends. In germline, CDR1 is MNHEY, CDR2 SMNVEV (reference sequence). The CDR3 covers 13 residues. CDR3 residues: CASSLSVASPQHF. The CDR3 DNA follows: TGTGCCAGCAGTTTATCGGTGGCATCGCCCCAGCATTTT.

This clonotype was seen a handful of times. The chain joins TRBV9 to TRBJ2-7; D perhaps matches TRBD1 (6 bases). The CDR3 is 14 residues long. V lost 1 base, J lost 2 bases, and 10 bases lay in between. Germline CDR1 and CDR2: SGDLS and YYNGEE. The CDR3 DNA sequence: TGTGCCAGCAGCGTATGGGGGACAACCTACGAGCAGTACTTC. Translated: CASSVWGTTYEQYF.

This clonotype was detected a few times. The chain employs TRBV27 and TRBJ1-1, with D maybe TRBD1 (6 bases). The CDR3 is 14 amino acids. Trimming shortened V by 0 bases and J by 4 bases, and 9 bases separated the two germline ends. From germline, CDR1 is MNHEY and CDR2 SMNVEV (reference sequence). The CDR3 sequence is CASSLSRGGTEAFF. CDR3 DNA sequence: TGTGCCAGCAGTTTATCGAGAGGGGGCACTGAAGCTTTCTTT.

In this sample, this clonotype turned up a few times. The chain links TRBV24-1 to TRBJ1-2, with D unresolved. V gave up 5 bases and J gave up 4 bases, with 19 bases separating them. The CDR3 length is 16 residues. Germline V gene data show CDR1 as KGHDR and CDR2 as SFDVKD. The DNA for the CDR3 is TGTGCCACCAGTGCTTCAGGCCAGAAGGCGACCTATGGCTACACCTTC. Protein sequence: CATSASGQKATYGYTF.

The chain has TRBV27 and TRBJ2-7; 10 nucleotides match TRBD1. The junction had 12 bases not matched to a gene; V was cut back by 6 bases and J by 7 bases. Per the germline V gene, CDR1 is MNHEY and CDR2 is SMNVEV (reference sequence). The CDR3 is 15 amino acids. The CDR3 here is CASRAPGQGNWEQYF. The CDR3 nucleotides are TGTGCCAGCAGGGCACCGGGACAGGGGAATTGGGAGCAGTACTTC.

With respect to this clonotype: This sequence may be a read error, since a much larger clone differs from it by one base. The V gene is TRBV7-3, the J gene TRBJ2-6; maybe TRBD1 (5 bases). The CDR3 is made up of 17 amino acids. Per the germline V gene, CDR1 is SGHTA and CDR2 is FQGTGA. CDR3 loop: CASSLIRVEDGAYVLTF. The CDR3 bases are TGTGCCAGCAGCTTAATCAGGGTAGAAGATGGGGCCTACGTCCTGACTTTC.

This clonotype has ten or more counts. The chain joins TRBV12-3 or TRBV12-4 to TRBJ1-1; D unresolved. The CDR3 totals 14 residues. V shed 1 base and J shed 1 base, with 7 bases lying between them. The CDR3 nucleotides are TGTGCCAGCAGTTTAGGGTTCACGAACACTGAAGCTTTCTTT. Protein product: CASSLGFTNTEAFF.

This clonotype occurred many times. The CDR3 sequence is CASSWGPLSTDTQYF. The CDR3 DNA follows: TGTGCCAGCAGCTGGGGACCCCTTAGCACAGATACGCAGTATTTT. V and J are TRBV7-9 and TRBJ2-3; D may match TRBD1 or TRBD2 (5 bases each). With 4 bases removed from V and 0 bases from J, the gap between germline ends came to 11 bases. CDR3 length: 15 residues. Germline V gives CDR1 SEHNR, CDR2 FQNEAQ (reference sequence).